This T cell receptor (beta chain) was profiled in a study of beta chain features in type 1 diabetes. General study findings and limits: Naive, central memory and Treg TCRB repertoires seemed to resemble each other more closely in patients than they did in healthy donors. More deletions and fewer insertions at VDJ junctions were found in patients with type 1 diabetes.

Trimming shortened V by 0 bases and J by 6 bases, and 10 bases separated the two germline ends. Germline V gene sequence: CDR1 KGHSH, CDR2 LQKENI. This CDR3 comprises 14 residues. Isolated RNA was reverse transcribed in full, so expressed TCRB transcripts were sequenced. This table comes from immunoSEQ multiplex PCR, and its TCRdb copy is limited to in-frame clones, with some not included. The table lists 850,000 to 900,000 clones, 15% to 20% of them singletons, with 0.023% in the top ten. Turning to this clone: Its antigen is as yet unknown.

Blood was collected once per donor into heparin, averaging approximately 0.11 L. The genes are TRBV18 and TRBJ2-3, with D uncertain. This receptor was obtained from a woman aged 18-29 years in good health. Sample: naive CD4+ T cells from blood. The DNA for the CDR3 is TGTGCCAGCTCACCACCGACTTTGGTTGATACGCAGTATTTT. Residues: CASSPPTLVDTQYF.